Below, 20 T cell receptor beta chains from the same sample are listed, as sequenced in a study of cytomegalovirus exposure and HLA in healthy donors. With 60 Vbeta and 13 Jbeta primers, the PCR was carried out. TCRdb keeps only in-frame clones here, not all; method: immunoSEQ multiplex PCR. The table records over 150,000 clones, 80% of them present only once. The sequencing sample was made of PBMCs. These TCRs come from a man aged 18 to 30 in good health and CMV-seropositive.

The chain recombines TRBV28 with TRBJ1-2; D possibly corresponds to TRBD1 (6 bases). This CDR3 is 16 amino acids long. Germline V CDR1 and CDR2: MDHEN, SYDVKM. The V end lost 4 bases, the J end lost 7 bases, and 22 bases lay between the germline ends. CDR3 region: CASSSGGEQGVRGYTF. CDR3 coding DNA: TGTGCCAGCAGTTCGGGAGGGGAACAGGGAGTTCGTGGCTACACCTTC.

This clone showed up just a few times. The J gene is TRBJ1-2, the V gene TRBV19; D call uncertain. Trimming cost V 6 bases and J 2 bases, with 10 bases left between them. CDR3 length: 13 residues. Germline CDR1 reads LNHDA; CDR2 reads SQIVND (reference sequence). The CDR3 DNA sequence: TGTGCCAGTAGCCAACATCAAAACTATGGCTACACCTTC. Translating it yields CASSQHQNYGYTF.

The chain couples TRBV7-6 to TRBJ2-1, with a weak D call TRBD2 (7 bases). In germline, CDR1 is SGHVS, CDR2 FNYEAQ. Trimming took off 5 bases at V and 8 bases at J, with 19 bases between the two ends. CDR3 length equals 15 residues. The CDR3 DNA reads TGTGCCAGCAGCCCCGGGCTAGCGGAGGGGGATGAGCAGTTCTTC. Translation gives CASSPGLAEGDEQFF.

This clone was picked up one time. This chain joins TRBV27 and TRBJ2-7, with TRBD2 identical over 7 bases. The V and J ends lost 4 bases and 4 bases, in that order; junction bases with no gene match: 10. This CDR3 is 15 amino acids long. Germline loops: CDR1 MNHEY, CDR2 SMNVEV (reference sequence). The CDR3 region is CASSSRTSREYEQYF. Here the CDR3 DNA reads TGTGCCAGCAGTTCCCGGACTAGTCGGGAATACGAGCAGTACTTC.

The chain recombines TRBV6-1 with TRBJ1-1; the D is unclear. Trimming removed 9 bases from V and 3 bases from J, with 14 bases in between. The germline gives CDR1 MNHNS, CDR2 SASEGT. This CDR3 is built from 13 residues. The CDR3 DNA follows: TGTGCCAGTGGATATGCCCAGGACACTGAAGCTTTCTTT. Translated: CASGYAQDTEAFF.

The DNA for the CDR3 is TGTGCCAGCAGTGACTATTACGGGACTAGCGGGAGGGCCAGGGCGGAGACCCAGTACTTC. Amino acids: CASSDYYGTSGRARAETQYF. The rearrangement joins TRBV6-1 to TRBJ2-5; the match to TRBD2 covers 16 bases. The germline V gene encodes CDR1 MNHNS and CDR2 SASEGT. V gave up 3 bases and J gave up 5 bases; unmatched junction bases: 15. The CDR3 covers 20 residues.

This clone was observed a single time. The chain links TRBV18 to TRBJ1-4; 7 bases fit TRBD1. This CDR3 spans 17 amino acids. With 3 bases clipped from V and 5 bases from J, the junction kept 12 bases outside the gene matches. Germline CDR1 reads KGHSH; CDR2 reads LQKENI. For the CDR3, the DNA is TGTGCCAGCTCACCCGGACCCTGGGACAGTTTCAATGAAAAACTGTTTTTT. Encoded protein: CASSPGPWDSFNEKLFF.

This clone was observed a single time. The J gene is TRBJ1-5, the V gene TRBV19; 7 bases map to TRBD1. CDR3 length equals 15 residues. The J segment lost 2 bases and the V segment lost 3 bases, leaving 4 bases of the junction unmatched. The germline V gene encodes CDR1 LNHDA and CDR2 SQIVND (reference sequence). The CDR3 reads CASSMSGGGNQPQHF. In nucleotides, the CDR3 is TGTGCCAGTAGTATGTCAGGGGGTGGCAATCAGCCCCAGCATTTT.

This clone was found once. The rearrangement joins TRBV5-6 to TRBJ2-1, with TRBD2 matching 9 bases. The CDR3 is 15 residues long. Trimming took 5 bases from V and 8 from J; bases not matched to a gene: 11. The germline V gene has CDR1 SGHDT and CDR2 YYEEEE. In DNA, the CDR3 is TGTGCCAGCAGTTCCTTACCGGGACTAGCTTATGAGCAGTTCTTC. Its protein is CASSSLPGLAYEQFF.

The rearrangement uses TRBV27 and TRBJ2-1; 8 nucleotides align to TRBD1. The V segment lost 2 bases and the J segment 7 bases; nucleotides outside the gene matches: 4. Germline CDR1 reads MNHEY; CDR2 reads SMNVEV (reference sequence). This CDR3 is built from 14 residues. The CDR3 bases are TGTGCCAGCAGTTTAGGGACAGGCCCAAATGAGCAGTTCTTC. Translating it yields CASSLGTGPNEQFF.

This chain connects TRBV2 to TRBJ1-1, with 7 positions matching TRBD1. V lost 6 bases to trimming and J lost 6 bases; unmatched junction nucleotides: 10. The CDR3 is 14 amino acids. The germline gives CDR1 SNHLY, CDR2 FYNNEI. The CDR3 protein is CASSIHRGSAEAFF. The CDR3 bases are TGTGCCAGCAGCATCCACAGGGGAAGCGCTGAAGCTTTCTTT.

The V gene is TRBV6-1, the J gene TRBJ2-1, with 12 bases that match TRBD2. Unmatched junction bases numbered 6, after V lost 6 bases and J lost 0 bases. This CDR3 region has 17 residues. Germline V lookup: CDR1 MNHNS, CDR2 SASEGT. The CDR3 DNA is TGTGCCAGCAGCGAAAGACTAGCGGGAGCCTCCTACAATGAGCAGTTCTTC. Protein: CASSERLAGASYNEQFF.

In DNA, the CDR3 is TGTGCCAGCAGTTACCAGCAGACAGGGTACCACTATGGCTACACCTTC. Amino acid sequence: CASSYQQTGYHYGYTF. V and J are TRBV6-5 and TRBJ1-2; TRBD1 aligns across 7 bases. Germline loops: CDR1 MNHEY, CDR2 SVGAGI. J was trimmed by 3 bases and V by 2 bases; bases with no gene match: 9. The CDR3 extends over 16 amino acids.

Only one count was recorded for this clone. This rearrangement joins TRBV6-1 to TRBJ2-1; TRBD1 agrees at 7 bases. Germline V gives CDR1 MNHNS, CDR2 SASEGT. CDR3 length: 14 amino acids. Trimming removed 4 bases from V and 3 bases from J; junction bases left unmatched: 3. The CDR3 protein is CASSVQGDYNEQFF. DNA of the CDR3: TGTGCCAGCAGTGTGCAGGGGGACTACAATGAGCAGTTCTTC.

The V and J genes are TRBV4-2 and TRBJ1-2; D is perhaps TRBD1 (5 bases). The V and J ends lost 5 bases and 0 bases respectively, with 13 bases between them. The CDR3 contains 15 residues. Germline V gene lookup returns CDR1 LGHNA and CDR2 YNFKEQ. CDR3 nucleotide sequence: TGTGCCAGCAGCTACCACGGGGGAGCTAACTATGGCTACACCTTC. It specifies CASSYHGGANYGYTF.

This clone came up a few times. CDR3 in amino acids: CASSRSGGGSARGIQYF. The CDR3 bases are TGTGCCAGCAGCCGATCGGGGGGTGGGAGCGCCAGAGGGATTCAGTACTTC. The V call is TRBV14, the J call TRBJ2-4; 7 positions agree with TRBD2. The V segment lost 4 bases and the J segment 10 bases; nucleotides outside the gene matches: 19. The CDR3 has 17 residues. Germline values: CDR1 SGHDN, CDR2 FVKESK.

Of note for this clone: Compared with germline, one end of the junction differs, possibly owing to a read error. The V call is TRBV11-2, the J call TRBJ1-2; D is perhaps TRBD1 (6 bases). CDR3 length equals 12 residues. Germline V gene lookup returns CDR1 SGHAT and CDR2 FQNNGV. CDR3 protein: CASSTNRAPFAF. CDR3 bases: TGTGCCAGCAGCACCAACAGGGCCCCCTTTGCCTTC.

The V and J genes are TRBV7-3 and TRBJ1-2, with 10 bases that match TRBD1. V gave up 5 bases and J gave up 6 bases; unmatched junction bases: 12. In germline, CDR1 is SGHTA, CDR2 FQGTGA. The CDR3 contains 16 residues. Written as DNA, the CDR3 is TGTGCCAGCAGCCACCCGAAGACAGGGGGCATTAATGGCTACACCTTC. The encoded protein is CASSHPKTGGINGYTF.

The chain uses TRBV2 and TRBJ2-1; 8 bases align to TRBD1. CDR3 length equals 12 residues. V shed 7 bases and J 10 bases; nucleotides not matched to a gene: 6. Germline-derived CDR1 and CDR2 are SNHLY and FYNNEI. The CDR3 sequence is CASNRGKGEQFF. In DNA form, the CDR3 reads TGTGCCAGCAACAGGGGGAAAGGGGAGCAGTTCTTC.

The chain couples TRBV5-1 to TRBJ2-2; 12 nucleotides align to TRBD2. Trimming at V came to 4 bases and at J to 4 bases, leaving 5 bases not matched to a gene. CDR1 SGHRS and CDR2 YFSETQ come from the germline V gene. The CDR3 has 16 residues. DNA of the CDR3: TGCGCCAGCAGCGCTAGCGGGAGGGACGGCACCGGGGAGCTGTTTTTT. Translating it yields CASSASGRDGTGELFF.